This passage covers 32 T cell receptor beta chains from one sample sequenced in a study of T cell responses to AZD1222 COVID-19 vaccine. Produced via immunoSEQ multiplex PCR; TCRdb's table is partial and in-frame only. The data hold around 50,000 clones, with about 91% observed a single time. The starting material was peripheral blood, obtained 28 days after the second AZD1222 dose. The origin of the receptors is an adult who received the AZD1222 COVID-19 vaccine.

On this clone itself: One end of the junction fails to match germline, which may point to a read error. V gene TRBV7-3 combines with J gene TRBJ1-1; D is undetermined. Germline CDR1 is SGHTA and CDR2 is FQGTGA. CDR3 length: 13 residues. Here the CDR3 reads CASSLTGNTEAFF. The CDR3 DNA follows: TGTGCCAGCAGCCTAACCGGGAACACTGAAGCTTTCTTT.

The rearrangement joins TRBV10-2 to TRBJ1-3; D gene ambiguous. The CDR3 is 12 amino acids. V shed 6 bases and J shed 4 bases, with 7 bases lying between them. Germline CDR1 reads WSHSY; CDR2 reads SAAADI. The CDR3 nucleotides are TGCGCCAGCAGCCCTGCCGGAAACACCATATATTTT. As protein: CASSPAGNTIYF.

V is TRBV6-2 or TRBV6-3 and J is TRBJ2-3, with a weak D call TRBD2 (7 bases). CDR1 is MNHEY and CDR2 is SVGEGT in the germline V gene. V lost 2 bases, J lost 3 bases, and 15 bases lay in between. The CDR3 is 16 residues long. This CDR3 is CASSYRGGTPTDTQYF. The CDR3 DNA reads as TGTGCCAGCAGTTACAGGGGGGGCACACCAACAGATACGCAGTATTTT.

The CDR3 DNA is TGTGCCAGTAGTTCCTGGACAGATAGCAATCAGCCCCAGCATTTT. This sequence encodes CASSSWTDSNQPQHF. V is TRBV19 and J is TRBJ1-5, with D possibly TRBD1 on 6 matching bases. CDR1 and CDR2 from the germline V gene are LNHDA and SQIVND (reference sequence). The CDR3 spans 15 residues. Trimming removed 5 bases at V and 0 bases at J, with 11 bases between.

The CDR3 region is CASSTTAVRGGELFF. The CDR3 nucleotides read TGTGCCAGCAGCACGACCGCGGTGAGGGGCGGGGAGCTGTTTTTT. V and J are TRBV14 and TRBJ2-2; possibly TRBD1 or TRBD2 for D (5 bases each). The CDR3 spans 15 residues. Germline assignment: CDR1 SGHDN and CDR2 FVKESK. Trimming removed 5 bases from V and 7 bases from J, with 17 bases in between. Looking up the rest from reference TRBV14 and TRBJ2-2 gives the full variable domain: EAGVTQFPSHSVIEKGQTVTLRCDPISGHDNLYWYRRVMGKEIKFLLHFVKESKQDESGMPNNRFLAERTGGTYSTLKVQPAELEDSGVYFCASSTTAVRGGELFFGEGSRLTVL.

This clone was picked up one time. The CDR3 bases are TGTGCCTGGTGTCAAGGGACCACTAATAACTATGGCTACACCTTC. This gives the protein CAWCQGTTNNYGYTF. This sequence joins TRBV30 and TRBJ1-2; D is possibly TRBD1 (5 bases). Germline CDR1 GTSNPN, CDR2 SVGIG (reference sequence). This CDR3 spans 15 amino acids. V gave up 5 bases and J gave up 1 base, with 17 bases separating them. Supplemented by reference TRBV30 and TRBJ1-2, the full variable domain reads SQTIHQWPATLVQPVGSPLSLECTVEGTSNPNLYWYRQAAGRGLQLLFYSVGIGQISSEVPQNLSASRPQDRQFILSSKKLLLSDSGFYLCAWCQGTTNNYGYTFGSGTRLTVV.

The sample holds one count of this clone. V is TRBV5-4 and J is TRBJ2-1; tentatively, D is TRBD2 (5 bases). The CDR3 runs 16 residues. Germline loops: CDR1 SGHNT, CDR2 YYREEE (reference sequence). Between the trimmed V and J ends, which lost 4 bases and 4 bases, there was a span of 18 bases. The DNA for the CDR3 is TGTGCCAGCAGCCCTTTGCGGGCGCTAGAATACAATGAGCAGTTCTTC. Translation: CASSPLRALEYNEQFF.

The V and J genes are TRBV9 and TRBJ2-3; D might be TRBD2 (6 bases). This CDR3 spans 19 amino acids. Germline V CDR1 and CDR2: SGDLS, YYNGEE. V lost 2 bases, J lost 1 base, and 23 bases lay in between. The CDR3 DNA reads TGTGCCAGCAGCGTCGGGGACGTAGACGGCGGGGTCCGCACAGATACGCAGTATTTT. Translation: CASSVGDVDGGVRTDTQYF. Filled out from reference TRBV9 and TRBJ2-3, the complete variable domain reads DSGVTQTPKHLITATGQRVTLRCSPRSGDLSVYWYQQSLDQGLQFLIQYYNGEERAKGNILERFSAQQFPDLHSELNLSSLELGDSALYFCASSVGDVDGGVRTDTQYFGPGTRLTVL.

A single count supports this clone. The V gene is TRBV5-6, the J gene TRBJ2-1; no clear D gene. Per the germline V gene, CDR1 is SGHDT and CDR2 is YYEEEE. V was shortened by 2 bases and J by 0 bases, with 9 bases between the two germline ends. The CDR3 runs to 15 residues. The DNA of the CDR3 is TGTGCCAGCAGCTTAGGCGGAAGCTCCTACAATGAGCAGTTCTTC. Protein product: CASSLGGSSYNEQFF. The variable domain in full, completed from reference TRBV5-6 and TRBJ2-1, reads DAGVTQSPTHLIKTRGQQVTLRCSPKSGHDTVSWYQQALGQGPQFIFQYYEEEERQRGNFPDRFSGHQFPNYSSELNVNALLLGDSALYLCASSLGGSSYNEQFFGPGTRLTVL.

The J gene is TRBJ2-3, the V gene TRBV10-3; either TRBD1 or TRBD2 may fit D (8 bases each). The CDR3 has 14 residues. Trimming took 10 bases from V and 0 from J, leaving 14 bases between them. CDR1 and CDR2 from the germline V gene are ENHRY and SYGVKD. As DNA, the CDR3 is TGTGCCACCGGGAGGGACAGGAGCACAGATACGCAGTATTTT. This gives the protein CATGRDRSTDTQYF.

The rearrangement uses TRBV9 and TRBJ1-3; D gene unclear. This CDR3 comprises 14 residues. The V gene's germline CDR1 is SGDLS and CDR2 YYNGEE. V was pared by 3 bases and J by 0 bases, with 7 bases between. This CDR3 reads CASSAPASGNTIYF. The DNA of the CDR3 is TGTGCCAGCAGCGCTCCGGCCTCTGGAAACACCATATATTTT.

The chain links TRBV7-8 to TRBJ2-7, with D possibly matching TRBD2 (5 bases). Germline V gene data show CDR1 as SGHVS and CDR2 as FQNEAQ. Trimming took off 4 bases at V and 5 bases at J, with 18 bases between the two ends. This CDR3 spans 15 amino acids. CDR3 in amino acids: CASSSLSGEGHEQYF. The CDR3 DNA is TGTGCCAGCAGCTCCCTAAGCGGAGAGGGCCACGAGCAGTACTTC.

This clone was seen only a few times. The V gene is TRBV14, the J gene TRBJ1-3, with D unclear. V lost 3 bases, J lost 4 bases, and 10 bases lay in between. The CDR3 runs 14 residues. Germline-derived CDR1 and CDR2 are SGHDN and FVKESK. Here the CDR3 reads CASSHRGGGNTIYF. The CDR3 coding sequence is TGTGCCAGCAGCCACCGAGGAGGGGGAAACACCATATATTTT.

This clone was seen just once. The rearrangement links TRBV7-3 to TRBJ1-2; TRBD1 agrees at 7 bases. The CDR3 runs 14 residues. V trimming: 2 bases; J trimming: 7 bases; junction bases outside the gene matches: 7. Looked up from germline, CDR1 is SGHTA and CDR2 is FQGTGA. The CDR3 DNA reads TGTGCCAGCAGCTTAGGTCGACAGGGTGGTGGCTACACCTTC. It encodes CASSLGRQGGGYTF.

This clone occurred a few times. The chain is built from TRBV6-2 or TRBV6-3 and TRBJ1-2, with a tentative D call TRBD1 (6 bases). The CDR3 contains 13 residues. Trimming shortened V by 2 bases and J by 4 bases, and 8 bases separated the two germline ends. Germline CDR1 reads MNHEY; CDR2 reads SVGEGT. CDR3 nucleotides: TGTGCCAGCAGTTACACAGGGAGCTATGGCTACACCTTC. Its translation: CASSYTGSYGYTF.

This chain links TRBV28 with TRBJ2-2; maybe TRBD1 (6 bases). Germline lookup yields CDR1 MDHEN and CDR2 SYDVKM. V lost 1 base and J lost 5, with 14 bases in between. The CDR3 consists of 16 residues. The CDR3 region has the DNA TGTGCCAGCAGTTTATCGAAACAGGGTGGTACCGGGGAGCTGTTTTTT. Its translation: CASSLSKQGGTGELFF. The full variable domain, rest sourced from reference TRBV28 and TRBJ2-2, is DVKVTQSSRYLVKRTGEKVFLECVQDMDHENMFWYRQDPGLGLRLIYFSYDVKMKEKGDIPEGYSVSREKKERFSLILESASTNQTSMYLCASSLSKQGGTGELFFGEGSRLTVL.

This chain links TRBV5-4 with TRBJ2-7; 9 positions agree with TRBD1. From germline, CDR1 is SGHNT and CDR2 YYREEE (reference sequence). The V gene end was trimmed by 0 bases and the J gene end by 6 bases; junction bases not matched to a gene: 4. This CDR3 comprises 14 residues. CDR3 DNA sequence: TGTGCCAGCAGCTTGGGAGGGACAGGGCCCGAGCAGTACTTC. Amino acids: CASSLGGTGPEQYF.

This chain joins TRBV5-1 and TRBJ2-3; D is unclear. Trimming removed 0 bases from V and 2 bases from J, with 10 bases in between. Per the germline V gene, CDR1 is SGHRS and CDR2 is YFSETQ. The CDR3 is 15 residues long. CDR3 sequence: CASSLESGVTDTQYF. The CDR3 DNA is TGCGCCAGCAGCTTGGAAAGTGGAGTCACAGATACGCAGTATTTT.

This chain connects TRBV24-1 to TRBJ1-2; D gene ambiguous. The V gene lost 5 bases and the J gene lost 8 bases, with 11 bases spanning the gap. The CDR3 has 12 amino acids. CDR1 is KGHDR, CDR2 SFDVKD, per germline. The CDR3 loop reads CATSGWGEGYTF. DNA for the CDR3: TGTGCCACCAGTGGATGGGGTGAAGGCTACACCTTC.

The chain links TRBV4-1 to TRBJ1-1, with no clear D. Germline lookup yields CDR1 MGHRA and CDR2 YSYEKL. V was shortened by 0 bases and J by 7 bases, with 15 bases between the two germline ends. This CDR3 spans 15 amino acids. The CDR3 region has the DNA TGCGCCAGCAGCCAAGATGGGGTCCAACGCAGTGAAGCTTTCTTT. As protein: CASSQDGVQRSEAFF.

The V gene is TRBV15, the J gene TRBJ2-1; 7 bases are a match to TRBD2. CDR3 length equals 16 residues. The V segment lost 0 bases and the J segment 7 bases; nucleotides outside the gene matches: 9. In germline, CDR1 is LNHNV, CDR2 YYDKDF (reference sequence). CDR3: CATSRDRAGSGNEQFF. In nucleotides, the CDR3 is TGTGCCACCAGCAGAGATCGAGCGGGATCAGGGAATGAGCAGTTCTTC.

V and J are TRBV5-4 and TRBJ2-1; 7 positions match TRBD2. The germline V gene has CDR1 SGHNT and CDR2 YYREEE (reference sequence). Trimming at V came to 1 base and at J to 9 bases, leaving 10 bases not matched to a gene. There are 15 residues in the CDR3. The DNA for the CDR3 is TGTGCCAGCAGCTTGAGCGGGACCCCACGGGTTGAGCAGTTCTTC. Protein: CASSLSGTPRVEQFF.

The CDR3 reads CASSQDPADRGNYGYTF. The CDR3 DNA follows: TGCGCCAGCAGCCAAGACCCCGCGGACAGGGGAAACTATGGCTACACCTTC. The chain uses TRBV4-1 and TRBJ1-2; 9 bases match TRBD1. The CDR3 runs to 17 residues. Germline V gene lookup returns CDR1 MGHRA and CDR2 YSYEKL. After removal of 0 bases from V and 2 bases from J, the junction contained 7 bases not matched to a gene.

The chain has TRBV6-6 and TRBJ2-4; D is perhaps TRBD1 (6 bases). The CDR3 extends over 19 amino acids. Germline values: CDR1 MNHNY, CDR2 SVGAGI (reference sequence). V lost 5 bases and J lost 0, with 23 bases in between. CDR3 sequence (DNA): TGTGCCAGCAGTCTAGCTTCTATGACAGGACCCCTAGCCAAAAACATTCAGTACTTC. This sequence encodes CASSLASMTGPLAKNIQYF.

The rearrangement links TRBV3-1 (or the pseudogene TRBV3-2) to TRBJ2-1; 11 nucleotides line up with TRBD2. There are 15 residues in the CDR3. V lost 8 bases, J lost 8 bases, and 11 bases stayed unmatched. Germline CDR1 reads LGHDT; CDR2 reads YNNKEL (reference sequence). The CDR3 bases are TGTGCCAGCTCTGGAACTAGCGGGAGTACCTATGAGCAGTTCTTC. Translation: CASSGTSGSTYEQFF.

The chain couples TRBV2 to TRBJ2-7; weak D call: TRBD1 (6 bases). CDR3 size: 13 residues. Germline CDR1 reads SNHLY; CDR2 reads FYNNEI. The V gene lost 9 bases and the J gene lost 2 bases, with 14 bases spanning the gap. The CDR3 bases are TGTGCCAGTAACCGGGACAACACCTACGAGCAGTACTTC. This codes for CASNRDNTYEQYF.

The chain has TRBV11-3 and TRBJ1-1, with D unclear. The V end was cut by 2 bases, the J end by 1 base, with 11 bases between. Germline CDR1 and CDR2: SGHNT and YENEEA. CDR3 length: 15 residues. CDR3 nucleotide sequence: TGTGCCAGCAGCTTATCGGGCAGGCGGAACACTGAAGCTTTCTTT. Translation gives CASSLSGRRNTEAFF.

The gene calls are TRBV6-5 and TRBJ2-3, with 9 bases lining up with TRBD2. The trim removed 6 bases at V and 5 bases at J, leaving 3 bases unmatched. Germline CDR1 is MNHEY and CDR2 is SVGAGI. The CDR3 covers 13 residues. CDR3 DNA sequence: TGTGCCAGCAGAGAGCGGGGGGAAGATACGCAGTATTTT. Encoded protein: CASRERGEDTQYF.

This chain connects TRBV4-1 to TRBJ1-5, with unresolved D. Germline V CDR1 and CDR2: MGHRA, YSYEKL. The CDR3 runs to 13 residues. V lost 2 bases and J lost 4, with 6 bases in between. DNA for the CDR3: TGCGCCAGCAGCCAAAACCTTAATCAGCCCCAGCATTTT. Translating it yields CASSQNLNQPQHF.

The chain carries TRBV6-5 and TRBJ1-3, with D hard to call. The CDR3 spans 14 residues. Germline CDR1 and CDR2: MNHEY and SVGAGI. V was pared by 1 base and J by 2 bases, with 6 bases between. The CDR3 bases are TGTGCCAGCAGTTACTACCGAGCTGGAAACACCATATATTTT. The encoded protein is CASSYYRAGNTIYF.

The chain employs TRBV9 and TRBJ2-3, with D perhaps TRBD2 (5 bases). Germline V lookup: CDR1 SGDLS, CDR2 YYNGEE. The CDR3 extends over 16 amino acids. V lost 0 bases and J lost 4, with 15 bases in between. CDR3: CASSVGGRSSADTQYF. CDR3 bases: TGTGCCAGCAGCGTAGGAGGGAGAAGTAGCGCAGATACGCAGTATTTT.

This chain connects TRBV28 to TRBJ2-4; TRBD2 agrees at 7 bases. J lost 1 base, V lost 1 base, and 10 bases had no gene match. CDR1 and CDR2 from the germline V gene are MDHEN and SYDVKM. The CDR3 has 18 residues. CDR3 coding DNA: TGTGCCAGCAGTTTATTTGGAGCGGGGCCGGGGGCCAAAAACATTCAGTACTTC. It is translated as CASSLFGAGPGAKNIQYF.